The 23 T cell receptor beta chains in this list originate from one sample, sequenced in a study of high-grade serous ovarian cancer treatment subgroups (dated by TCRdb to 2020 to 2023). Library prep was done by the immunoSEQ multiplex PCR assay. TCRdb's version of the immuneACCESS table is confined to in-frame rearrangements and falls short of the full clone set. An unresolved V gene accounts for under half of the shortfall where checked; the remainder is of unknown origin. Across this sample there are 9,600 or so clones, with about 78% seen only once. Roughly 10% of the sample is taken by the ten largest. Tumor samples were collected prior to definitive surgery or chemotherapy. Sequenced sample: tumor tissue. These receptor sequences come from a human donor with high-grade serous ovarian cancer.

The chain joins TRBV4-1 to TRBJ2-1; D is unresolved. Germline CDR1 and CDR2: MGHRA and YSYEKL. V gave up 2 bases and J gave up 2 bases, with 16 bases separating them. The CDR3 runs to 17 residues. In nucleotides, the CDR3 is TGCGCCAGCAGCCAAATCGATATGGGCATCGCCTACAATGAGCAGTTCTTC. Protein sequence: CASSQIDMGIAYNEQFF.

The genes are TRBV28 and TRBJ1-1; D not certain. CDR3 length: 14 residues. Trimming took off 5 bases at V and 0 bases at J, with 10 bases between the two ends. In germline, CDR1 is MDHEN, CDR2 SYDVKM. In nucleotides, the CDR3 is TGTGCCAGCAGTCTACATACAGTGAACACTGAAGCTTTCTTT. Amino acid sequence: CASSLHTVNTEAFF.

The chain couples TRBV18 to TRBJ2-1; the D call may be TRBD1 or TRBD2 (5 bases each). The CDR3 is 16 amino acids. Trimming removed 3 bases at V and 6 bases at J, with 18 bases between. The germline CDR1 and CDR2 sequences are KGHSH and LQKENI. The CDR3 region has the DNA TGTGCCAGCTCACCCTCCAGGGCGGGTCGAGCCAATGAGCAGTTCTTC. Amino acids: CASSPSRAGRANEQFF.

V and J are TRBV4-3 and TRBJ2-7; 7 bases fit TRBD1. This CDR3 is 15 amino acids long. Germline trimming cut 2 bases from V and 4 bases from J; bases unmatched to any gene: 8. CDR1 is LGHNA, CDR2 YSLEER, per germline. CDR3 sequence reads: CASSQRQGEGYEQYF. Written as DNA, the CDR3 is TGCGCCAGCAGCCAACGACAGGGTGAAGGGTACGAGCAGTACTTC.

This rearrangement joins TRBV10-3 to TRBJ2-6, with 11 bases identical to TRBD1. V lost 8 bases to trimming and J lost 4 bases; unmatched junction nucleotides: 7. This CDR3 region has 16 residues. Germline assignment: CDR1 ENHRY and CDR2 SYGVKD. CDR3 region: CAIYGQGADGANVLTF. CDR3 DNA: TGTGCCATCTACGGACAGGGGGCGGACGGGGCCAACGTCCTGACTTTC.

This chain joins TRBV18 and TRBJ2-7; D unresolved. The germline CDR1 and CDR2 sequences are KGHSH and LQKENI. There are 12 residues in the CDR3. V shed 2 bases and J shed 6 bases, with 8 bases lying between them. CDR3 loop: CASSPSELEQYF. CDR3 in DNA: TGTGCCAGCTCACCAAGCGAGCTCGAGCAGTACTTC.

J is TRBJ2-5 and V is TRBV28, with 8 bases matching TRBD1. Germline CDR1 is MDHEN and CDR2 is SYDVKM. Unmatched junction bases numbered 2, after V lost 5 bases and J lost 3 bases. The CDR3 loop spans 13 amino acids. CDR3 region: CASSPDREETQYF. The CDR3 nucleotides read TGTGCCAGCAGTCCGGACAGGGAAGAGACCCAGTACTTC.

The chain employs TRBV23-1 and TRBJ1-2; unclear D gene. TRBV23-1 is designated an ORF whose function remains uncertain. The V end was cut by 0 bases, the J end by 2 bases, with 13 bases between. This CDR3 region has 16 residues. CDR3 DNA: TGCGCCAGCAGTCAATCAGCGGGGAACGCGAACTATGGCTACACCTTC. Its translation is CASSQSAGNANYGYTF.

The chain links TRBV5-4 to TRBJ2-3; tentative D call: TRBD2 (6 bases). Germline values: CDR1 SGHNT, CDR2 YYREEE (reference sequence). The germline V and J ends were trimmed by 7 bases and 2 bases, with 14 bases remaining between them. The CDR3 consists of 14 residues. CDR3 amino acids: CASSAGGFTDTQYF. As DNA, the CDR3 is TGTGCCAGCTCCGCCGGGGGTTTCACAGATACGCAGTATTTT.

This clone has only a few counts. J is TRBJ2-2 and V is TRBV14; 7 bases match TRBD1. Germline trimming cut 0 bases from V and 0 bases from J; bases unmatched to any gene: 4. The germline CDR1 and CDR2 sequences are SGHDN and FVKESK. This CDR3 has 17 amino acids. CDR3 region: CASSQEETGPNTGELFF. In DNA, the CDR3 is TGTGCCAGCAGCCAAGAGGAGACAGGGCCGAACACCGGGGAGCTGTTTTTT.

V gene TRBV2 combines with J gene TRBJ2-7; 7 nucleotides match TRBD2. Looked up from germline, CDR1 is SNHLY and CDR2 is FYNNEI. The CDR3 spans 13 residues. The J segment lost 3 bases and the V segment lost 3 bases, leaving 2 bases of the junction unmatched. CDR3 loop: CASSEERGYEQYF. In DNA form, the CDR3 reads TGTGCCAGCAGTGAGGAGCGGGGCTACGAGCAGTACTTC.

The chain couples TRBV19 to TRBJ1-1; D call uncertain. Germline V gene data show CDR1 as LNHDA and CDR2 as SQIVND (reference sequence). V gave up 6 bases and J gave up 8 bases, with 10 bases separating them. The CDR3 has 11 residues. The CDR3 DNA reads TGTGCCAGTAGGATCGGAGGGGAAGCTTTCTTT. It yields the protein CASRIGGEAFF.

The rearrangement uses TRBV9 and TRBJ2-3, with 7 bases aligning to TRBD2. Germline assignment: CDR1 SGDLS and CDR2 YYNGEE. V lost 2 bases and J lost 2; bases outside the gene matches: 2. The CDR3 consists of 14 residues. DNA for the CDR3: TGTGCCAGCAGCGTCGGGACTACCACAGATACGCAGTATTTT. The encoded protein is CASSVGTTTDTQYF. Variable domain in full (rest from reference TRBV9 and TRBJ2-3): DSGVTQTPKHLITATGQRVTLRCSPRSGDLSVYWYQQSLDQGLQFLIQYYNGEERAKGNILERFSAQQFPDLHSELNLSSLELGDSALYFCASSVGTTTDTQYFGPGTRLTVL.

This clone was counted between two and nine times. The rearrangement links TRBV6-5 to TRBJ1-4; 8 nucleotides line up with TRBD1. The junction had 4 bases not matched to a gene; V was cut back by 2 bases and J by 8 bases. The CDR3 covers 14 residues. In germline, CDR1 is MNHEY, CDR2 SVGAGI. In DNA form, the CDR3 reads TGTGCCAGCAGTTACGGACAGGGAGCCGAAAAACTGTTTTTT. Its protein product is CASSYGQGAEKLFF.

The V and J genes are TRBV7-3 and TRBJ2-5; TRBD2 matches 9 bases. The CDR3 is 15 residues long. Germline V gives CDR1 SGHTA, CDR2 FQGTGA. J lost 5 bases, V lost 0 bases, and 4 bases had no gene match. CDR3 sequence (DNA): TGTGCCAGCAGCTTAACAGGCGGGAGGGCTGAGACCCAGTACTTC. Protein sequence: CASSLTGGRAETQYF.

The chain links TRBV18 to TRBJ2-7; D remains ambiguous. The CDR3 runs 13 residues. V lost 3 bases, J lost 3 bases, and 9 bases lay in between. Germline CDR1 is KGHSH and CDR2 is LQKENI. CDR3 DNA: TGTGCCAGCTCACCCACACGGCACTACGAGCAGTACTTC. It specifies CASSPTRHYEQYF.

The chain couples TRBV7-3 to TRBJ2-1; D possibly corresponds to TRBD2 (6 bases). Germline assignment: CDR1 SGHTA and CDR2 FQGTGA. The CDR3 is 16 amino acids. Trimming cost V 5 bases and J 5 bases, with 19 bases left between them. The CDR3: CASSPISGELHNEQFF. Written as DNA, the CDR3 is TGTGCCAGCAGCCCAATTTCGGGGGAGCTTCACAATGAGCAGTTCTTC.

The gene calls are TRBV15 and TRBJ2-6; 7 bases align to TRBD1. J lost 4 bases, V lost 7 bases, and 10 bases had no gene match. CDR3 size: 16 residues. Germline loops: CDR1 LNHNV, CDR2 YYDKDF (reference sequence). The CDR3 is CATTYPTGAGANVLTF. The CDR3 DNA follows: TGTGCCACCACTTACCCTACAGGGGCGGGGGCCAACGTCCTGACTTTC.

The chain employs TRBV6-4 and TRBJ2-5; a weak D match, TRBD2 (5 bases). The CDR3 spans 17 residues. Trimming cost V 6 bases and J 10 bases, with 30 bases left between them. Germline V gene sequence: CDR1 MRHNA, CDR2 SNTAGT. The CDR3 region is CASRGSMNLFFREGQYF. The CDR3, as DNA: TGTGCCAGCAGAGGGAGCATGAACCTTTTTTTTCGCGAGGGCCAGTACTTC.

The gene calls are TRBV4-1 and TRBJ1-4; 10 bases match TRBD1. The CDR3 has 15 amino acids. V gave up 10 bases and J gave up 4 bases; unmatched junction bases: 9. The germline gives CDR1 MGHRA, CDR2 YSYEKL. The CDR3 loop reads CATRGTGESNEKLFF. The CDR3 region has the DNA TGCGCCACGCGCGGGACAGGGGAAAGTAATGAAAAACTGTTTTTT.

The chain couples TRBV20-1 to TRBJ2-1; D remains ambiguous. This CDR3 is built from 11 residues. Per the germline V gene, CDR1 is DFQATT and CDR2 is SNEGSKA (reference sequence). The CDR3 nucleotides are TGCAGCGCGGCGCGTGCGGATGAGCAGTTCTTC. Translation: CSAARADEQFF.

This clone turned up a few times. The chain has TRBV30 and TRBJ2-7, with D possibly TRBD1 on 8 matching bases. The CDR3 length is 16 residues. The germline gives CDR1 GTSNPN, CDR2 SVGIG (reference sequence). Trimming pared 0 bases from V and 0 bases from J, leaving 15 bases between. The CDR3 protein is CAWSVQGGQSSYEQYF. CDR3 DNA: TGTGCCTGGAGTGTACAGGGGGGGCAGAGCTCCTACGAGCAGTACTTC.

J is TRBJ2-2 and V is TRBV5-1; unclear D gene. This CDR3 has 12 amino acids. Germline V lookup: CDR1 SGHRS, CDR2 YFSETQ. V was pared by 2 bases and J by 7 bases, with 6 bases between. The CDR3 DNA is TGCGCCAGCAGCTTCACCAGCGGGGAGCTGTTTTTT. Protein sequence: CASSFTSGELFF. The full variable domain, completed using reference TRBV5-1 and TRBJ2-2, is KAGVTQTPRYLIKTRGQQVTLSCSPISGHRSVSWYQQTPGQGLQFLFEYFSETQRNKGNFPGRFSGRQFSNSRSEMNVSTLELGDSALYLCASSFTSGELFFGEGSRLTVL.